This paragraph reports one T cell receptor beta chain. MiXCR was run by TCRdb on the 5' RACE reads, yielding one entry per CDR3 protein. The sample comprises approximately 96,000 distinct CDR3 sequences, 8% to 10% of which are singletons, and over 15% rests with the top ten. These data are taken from a study of T cells after yellow fever vaccination. V was clipped by 2 bases and J by 0 bases; unmatched bases: 6. The germline gives CDR1 MGHRA, CDR2 YSYEKL. This CDR3 spans 18 amino acids. This chain links TRBV4-1 with TRBJ2-3, with 12 bases aligning to TRBD2. The source is a young man who received the YFV17D yellow fever vaccine. The material sequenced was CD8+ T cells not binding an NS4B(214-222) dextramer, sorted from PBMCs, taken less than 16 days after the first yellow fever vaccination. CDR3 bases: TGCGCCAGCAGCCAATGGGCTAGCGGGGGGGCTAGCACAGATACGCAGTATTTT. It codes for CASSQWASGGASTDTQYF.